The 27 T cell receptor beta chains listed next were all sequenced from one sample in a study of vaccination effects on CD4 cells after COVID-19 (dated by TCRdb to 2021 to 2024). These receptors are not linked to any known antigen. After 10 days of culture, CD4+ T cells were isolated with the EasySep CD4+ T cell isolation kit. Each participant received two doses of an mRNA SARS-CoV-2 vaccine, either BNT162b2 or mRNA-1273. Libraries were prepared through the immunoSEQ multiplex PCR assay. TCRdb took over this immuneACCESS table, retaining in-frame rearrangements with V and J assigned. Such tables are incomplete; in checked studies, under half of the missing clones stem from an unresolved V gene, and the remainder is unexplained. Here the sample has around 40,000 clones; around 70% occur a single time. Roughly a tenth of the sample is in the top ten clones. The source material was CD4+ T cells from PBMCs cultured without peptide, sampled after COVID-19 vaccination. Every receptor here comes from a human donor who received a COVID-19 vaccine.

The CDR3 bases are TGTGCCAGCAGAGCGGGGGGGTTTTCGAATGAGCAGTTCTTC. It is translated as CASRAGGFSNEQFF. V gene TRBV7-2 combines with J gene TRBJ2-1, with TRBD2 matching over 10 bases. Per germline, CDR1 SGHTA and CDR2 FQGNSA. The V and J ends lost 6 bases and 7 bases, in that order; junction bases with no gene match: 6. This CDR3 comprises 14 residues.

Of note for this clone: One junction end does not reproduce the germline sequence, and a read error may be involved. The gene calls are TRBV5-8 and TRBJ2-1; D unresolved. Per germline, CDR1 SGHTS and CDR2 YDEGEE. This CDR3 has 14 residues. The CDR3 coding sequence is TGTGCCAGCAGCTTGGTGGTTGTTGACCCGAGGAGCGTCTTC. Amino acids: CASSLVVVDPRSVF.

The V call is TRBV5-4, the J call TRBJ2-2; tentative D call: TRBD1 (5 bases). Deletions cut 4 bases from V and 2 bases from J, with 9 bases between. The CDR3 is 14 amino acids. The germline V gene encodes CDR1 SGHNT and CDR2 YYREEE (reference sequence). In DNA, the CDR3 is TGTGCCAGCAGCCCTCGGACAAACACCGGGGAGCTGTTTTTT. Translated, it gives CASSPRTNTGELFF.

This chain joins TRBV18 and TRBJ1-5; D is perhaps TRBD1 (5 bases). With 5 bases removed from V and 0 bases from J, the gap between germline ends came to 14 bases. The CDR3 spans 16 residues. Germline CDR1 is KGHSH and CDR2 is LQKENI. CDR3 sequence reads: CASSNDGGSSNQPQHF. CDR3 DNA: TGTGCCAGCTCAAATGACGGGGGGTCTAGCAATCAGCCCCAGCATTTT.

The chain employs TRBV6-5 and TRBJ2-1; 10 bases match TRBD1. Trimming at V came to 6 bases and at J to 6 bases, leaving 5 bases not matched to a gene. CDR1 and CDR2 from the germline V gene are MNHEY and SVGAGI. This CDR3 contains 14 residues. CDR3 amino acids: CASRTDRGFNEQFF. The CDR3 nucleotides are TGTGCCAGCAGGACGGACAGGGGGTTCAATGAGCAGTTCTTC.

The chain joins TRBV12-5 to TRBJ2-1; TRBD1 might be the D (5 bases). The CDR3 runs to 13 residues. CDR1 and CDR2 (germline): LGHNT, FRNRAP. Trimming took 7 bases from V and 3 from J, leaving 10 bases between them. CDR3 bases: TGTGCTAGTGCCCAAGACAGCTACAATGAGCAGTTCTTC. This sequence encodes CASAQDSYNEQFF.

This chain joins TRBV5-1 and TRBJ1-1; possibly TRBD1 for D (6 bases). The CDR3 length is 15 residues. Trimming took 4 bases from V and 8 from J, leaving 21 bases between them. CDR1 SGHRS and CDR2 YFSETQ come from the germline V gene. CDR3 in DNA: TGCGCCAGCAGCGTAAACTCAGGGGTCTTAACGGAAGCTTTCTTT. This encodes CASSVNSGVLTEAFF.

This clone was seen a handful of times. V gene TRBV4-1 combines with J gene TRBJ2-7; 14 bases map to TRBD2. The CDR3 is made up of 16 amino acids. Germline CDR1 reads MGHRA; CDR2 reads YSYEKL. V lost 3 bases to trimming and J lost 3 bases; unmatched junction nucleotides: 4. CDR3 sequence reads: CASSQDGLAGGYEQYF. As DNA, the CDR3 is TGCGCCAGCAGCCAGGACGGACTAGCGGGGGGCTACGAGCAGTACTTC.

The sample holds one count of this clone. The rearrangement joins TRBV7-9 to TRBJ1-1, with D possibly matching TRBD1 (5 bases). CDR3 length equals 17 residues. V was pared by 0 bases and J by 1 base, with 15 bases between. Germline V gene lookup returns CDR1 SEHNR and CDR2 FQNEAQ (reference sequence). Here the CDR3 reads CASSLAPYSGANTEAFF. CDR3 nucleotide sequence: TGTGCCAGCAGCTTAGCCCCCTATTCCGGGGCGAACACTGAAGCTTTCTTT. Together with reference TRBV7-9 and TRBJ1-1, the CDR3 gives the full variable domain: DTGVSQNPRHKITKRGQNVTFRCDPISEHNRLYWYRQTLGQGPEFLTYFQNEAQLEKSRLLSDRFSAERPKGSFSTLEIQRTEQGDSAMYLCASSLAPYSGANTEAFFGQGTRLTVV.

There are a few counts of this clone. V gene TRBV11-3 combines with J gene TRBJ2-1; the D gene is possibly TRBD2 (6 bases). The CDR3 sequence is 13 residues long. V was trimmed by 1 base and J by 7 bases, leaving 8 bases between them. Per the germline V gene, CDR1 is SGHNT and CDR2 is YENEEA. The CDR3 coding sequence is TGTGCCAGCAGCTTAGGAGGAGGGAATGAGCAGTTCTTC. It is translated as CASSLGGGNEQFF.

CDR3 nucleotide sequence: TGTGCCAGCAGCCGTACCGGGATCTCCTACGAGCAGTACTTC. Protein sequence: CASSRTGISYEQYF. The J gene is TRBJ2-7, the V gene TRBV13; a possible D gene is TRBD2 (5 bases). CDR3 length equals 14 residues. The V gene lost 5 bases and the J gene lost 0 bases, with 11 bases spanning the gap. From germline, CDR1 is PRHDT and CDR2 FYEKMQ (reference sequence).

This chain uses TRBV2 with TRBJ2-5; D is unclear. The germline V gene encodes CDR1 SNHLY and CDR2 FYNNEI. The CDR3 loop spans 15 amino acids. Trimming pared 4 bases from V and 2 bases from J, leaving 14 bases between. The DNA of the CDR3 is TGTGCCAGCAGTGGACTGGAAGGCTTACAAGAGACCCAGTACTTC. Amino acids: CASSGLEGLQETQYF.

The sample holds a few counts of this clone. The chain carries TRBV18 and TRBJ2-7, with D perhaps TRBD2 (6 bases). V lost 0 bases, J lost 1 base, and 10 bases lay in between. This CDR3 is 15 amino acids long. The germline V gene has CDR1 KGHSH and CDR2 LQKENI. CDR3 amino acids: CASSPPASDSYEQYF. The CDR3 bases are TGTGCCAGCTCACCACCGGCTAGCGATTCCTACGAGCAGTACTTC.

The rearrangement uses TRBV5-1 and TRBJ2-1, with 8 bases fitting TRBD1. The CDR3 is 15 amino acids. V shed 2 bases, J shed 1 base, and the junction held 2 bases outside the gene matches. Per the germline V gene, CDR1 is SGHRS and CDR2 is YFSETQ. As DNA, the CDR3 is TGCGCCAGCAGCTTCCGACAGGGGTCCTACAATGAGCAGTTCTTC. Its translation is CASSFRQGSYNEQFF.

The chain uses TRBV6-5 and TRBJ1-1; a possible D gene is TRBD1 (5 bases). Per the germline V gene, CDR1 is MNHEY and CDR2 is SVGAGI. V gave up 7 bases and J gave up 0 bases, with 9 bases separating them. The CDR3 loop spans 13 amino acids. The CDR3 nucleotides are TGTGCCAGCACAGGGAGGTTGAACACTGAAGCTTTCTTT. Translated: CASTGRLNTEAFF.

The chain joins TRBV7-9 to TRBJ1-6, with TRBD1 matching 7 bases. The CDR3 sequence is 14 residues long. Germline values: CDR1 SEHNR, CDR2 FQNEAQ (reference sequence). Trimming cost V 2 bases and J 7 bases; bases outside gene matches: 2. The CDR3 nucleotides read TGTGCCAGCAGCTTACGACAGGGCAATTCACCCCTCCACTTT. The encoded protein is CASSLRQGNSPLHF.

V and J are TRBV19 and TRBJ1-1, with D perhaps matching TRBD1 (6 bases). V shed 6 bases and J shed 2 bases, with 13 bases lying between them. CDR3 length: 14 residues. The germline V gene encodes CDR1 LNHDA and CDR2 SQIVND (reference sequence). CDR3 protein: CASRGGRGNTEAFF. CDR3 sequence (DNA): TGTGCCAGTAGGGGGGGCAGGGGCAACACTGAAGCTTTCTTT.

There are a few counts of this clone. The CDR3 reads CASSESPGGRNNEQFF. CDR3 bases: TGCGCCAGCAGTGAGTCCCCCGGGGGTCGTAACAATGAGCAGTTCTTC. This chain links TRBV10-1 with TRBJ2-1; a possible D gene is TRBD2 (6 bases). Germline CDR1 reads WNHNN; CDR2 reads SYGVQD (reference sequence). Trimming took 0 bases from V and 5 from J, leaving 14 bases between them. The CDR3 is 16 residues long.

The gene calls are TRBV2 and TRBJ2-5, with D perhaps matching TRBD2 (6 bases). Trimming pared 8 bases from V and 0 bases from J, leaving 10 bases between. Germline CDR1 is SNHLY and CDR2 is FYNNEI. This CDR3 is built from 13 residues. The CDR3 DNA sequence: TGTGCCAGCGGGCGGGGAAACCAAGAGACCCAGTACTTC. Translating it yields CASGRGNQETQYF.

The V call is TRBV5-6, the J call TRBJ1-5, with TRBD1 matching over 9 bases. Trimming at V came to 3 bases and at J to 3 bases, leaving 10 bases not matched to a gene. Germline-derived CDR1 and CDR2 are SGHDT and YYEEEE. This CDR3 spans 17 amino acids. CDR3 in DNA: TGTGCCAGCAGCTCTACGACAGGGGGGAGGATCAATCAGCCCCAGCATTTT. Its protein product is CASSSTTGGRINQPQHF.

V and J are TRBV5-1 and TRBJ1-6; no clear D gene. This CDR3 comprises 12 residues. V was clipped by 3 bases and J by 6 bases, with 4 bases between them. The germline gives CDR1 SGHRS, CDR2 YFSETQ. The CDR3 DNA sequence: TGCGCCAGCAGCTCATCTAATTCACCCCTCCACTTT. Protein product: CASSSSNSPLHF.

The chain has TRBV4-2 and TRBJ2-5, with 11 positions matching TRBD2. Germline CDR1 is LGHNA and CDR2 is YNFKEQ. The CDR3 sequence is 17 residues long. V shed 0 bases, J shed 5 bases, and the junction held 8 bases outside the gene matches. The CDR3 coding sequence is TGTGCCAGCAGCCAAGATGTGATAGCGGGAGGGGGGGAGACCCAGTACTTC. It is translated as CASSQDVIAGGGETQYF.

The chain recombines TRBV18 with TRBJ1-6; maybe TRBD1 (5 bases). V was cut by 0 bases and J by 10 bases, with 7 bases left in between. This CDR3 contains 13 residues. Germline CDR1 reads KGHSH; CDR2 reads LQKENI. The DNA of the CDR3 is TGTGCCAGCTCACCACCCCAGGGATCACCCCTCCACTTT. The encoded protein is CASSPPQGSPLHF.

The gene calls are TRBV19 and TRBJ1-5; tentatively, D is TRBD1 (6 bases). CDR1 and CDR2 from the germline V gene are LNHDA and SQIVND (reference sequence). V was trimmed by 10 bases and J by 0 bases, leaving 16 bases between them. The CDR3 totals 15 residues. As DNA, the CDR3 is TGTGCCACCAAGGGGGGGGCGAGTAGCAATCAGCCCCAGCATTTT. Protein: CATKGGASSNQPQHF.

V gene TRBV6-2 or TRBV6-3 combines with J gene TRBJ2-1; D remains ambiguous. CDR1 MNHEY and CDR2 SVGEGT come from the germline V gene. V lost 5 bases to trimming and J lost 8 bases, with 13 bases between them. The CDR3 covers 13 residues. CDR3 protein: CASSILSGHEQFF. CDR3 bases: TGTGCCAGCAGTATCCTGTCCGGTCATGAGCAGTTCTTC.

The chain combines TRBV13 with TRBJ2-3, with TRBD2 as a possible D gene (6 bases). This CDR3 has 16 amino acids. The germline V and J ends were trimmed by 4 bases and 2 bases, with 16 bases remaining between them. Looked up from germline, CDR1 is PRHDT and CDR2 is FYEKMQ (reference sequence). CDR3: CASSSGLQGYTDTQYF. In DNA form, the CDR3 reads TGTGCCAGCAGCTCAGGACTACAAGGGTACACAGATACGCAGTATTTT.

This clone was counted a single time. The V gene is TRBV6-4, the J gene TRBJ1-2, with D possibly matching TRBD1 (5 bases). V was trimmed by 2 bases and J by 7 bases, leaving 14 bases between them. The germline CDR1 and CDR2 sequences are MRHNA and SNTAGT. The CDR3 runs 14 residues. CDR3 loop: CASSDTGGLRGYTF. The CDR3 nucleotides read TGTGCCAGCAGTGACACGGGGGGTCTACGTGGCTACACCTTC.